The 21 T cell receptor beta chains reported below all come from one sample, sequenced in a study of shared clonotypes between healthy human individuals. Sequencing used immunoSEQ multiplex PCR; TCRdb keeps in-frame clones, though not all of them. The table records 2,500,000 or so clones, over 85% of them present only once. The material sequenced was naive CD4+ T cells sorted from blood. Described subset: CD45RA+ positively selected. Receptors were obtained from a man aged 18 to 30 in good health.

This rearrangement joins TRBV5-1 to TRBJ2-7; 9 bases fit TRBD1. The CDR3 consists of 14 residues. V shed 4 bases and J 5 bases; nucleotides not matched to a gene: 7. The V gene's germline CDR1 is SGHRS and CDR2 YFSETQ. Written as DNA, the CDR3 is TGCGCCAGCAGCCCGGGACAGGGTCACAACGAGCAGTACTTC. Its protein product is CASSPGQGHNEQYF.

The chain combines TRBV11-2 with TRBJ2-7, with TRBD2 as a possible D gene (6 bases). The germline gives CDR1 SGHAT, CDR2 FQNNGV. This CDR3 contains 15 residues. V was clipped by 1 base and J by 1 base, with 11 bases between them. The CDR3 reads CASSLGASASYEQYF. The CDR3 DNA is TGTGCCAGCAGCTTAGGGGCTAGCGCATCCTACGAGCAGTACTTC.

The chain combines TRBV19 with TRBJ2-1, with TRBD2 matching over 10 bases. The CDR3 totals 15 residues. The J segment lost 0 bases and the V segment lost 8 bases, leaving 4 bases of the junction unmatched. CDR1 is LNHDA, CDR2 SQIVND, per germline (reference sequence). The CDR3 reads CASDSGGSSYNEQFF. The CDR3 DNA reads as TGTGCCAGTGATAGCGGGGGGAGCTCCTACAATGAGCAGTTCTTC.

V usage is TRBV5-4 and J usage is TRBJ2-5; D is ambiguous. Germline V CDR1 and CDR2: SGHNT, YYREEE (reference sequence). There are 13 residues in the CDR3. With 2 bases removed from V and 5 bases from J, the gap between germline ends came to 10 bases. The CDR3 sequence is CASSFLVGETQYF. The CDR3 nucleotides are TGTGCCAGCAGCTTCCTGGTGGGGGAGACCCAGTACTTC.

This clone appeared a few times. This chain uses TRBV5-1 with TRBJ2-1, with 11 bases aligning to TRBD1. CDR3 size: 14 residues. The trim removed 4 bases at V and 5 bases at J, leaving 2 bases unmatched. Per the germline V gene, CDR1 is SGHRS and CDR2 is YFSETQ. The CDR3 region has the DNA TGCGCCAGCAGCAAGGACAGGGGGCACAATGAGCAGTTCTTC. Translating gives CASSKDRGHNEQFF. The entire variable domain, with the rest obtained from reference TRBV5-1 and TRBJ2-1, is as follows: KAGVTQTPRYLIKTRGQQVTLSCSPISGHRSVSWYQQTPGQGLQFLFEYFSETQRNKGNFPGRFSGRQFSNSRSEMNVSTLELGDSALYLCASSKDRGHNEQFFGPGTRLTVL.

This sequence joins TRBV6-6 and TRBJ2-4, with a weak D call TRBD1 (5 bases). Trimming pared 6 bases from V and 0 bases from J, leaving 15 bases between. The CDR3 has 16 residues. Germline V gene lookup returns CDR1 MNHNY and CDR2 SVGAGI (reference sequence). CDR3 in DNA: TGTGCCAGCAGCCGTGGCAGGGATGAAGCCAAAAACATTCAGTACTTC. Its protein product is CASSRGRDEAKNIQYF.

About this clone itself: This specimen includes other DNA sequences encoding the same CDR3. CDR3 sequence: CASSQQGGEKLFF. The CDR3 DNA reads TGTGCCAGCAGCCAACAGGGGGGAGAAAAACTGTTTTTT. The chain has TRBV2 and TRBJ1-4, with 8 bases that match TRBD1. J lost 8 bases, V lost 6 bases, and 5 bases had no gene match. Germline V gene data show CDR1 as SNHLY and CDR2 as FYNNEI. The CDR3 runs to 13 residues.

The chain employs TRBV2 and TRBJ1-4; D may be TRBD1 (5 bases). Germline-derived CDR1 and CDR2 are SNHLY and FYNNEI. This CDR3 comprises 15 residues. Trimming removed 5 bases from V and 3 bases from J, with 13 bases in between. Here the CDR3 reads CASSTSPGPNEKLFF. For the CDR3, the DNA is TGTGCCAGCAGTACATCGCCGGGACCTAATGAAAAACTGTTTTTT.

The chain links TRBV9 to TRBJ2-7; D not resolved. The V gene lost 0 bases and the J gene lost 7 bases, with 11 bases spanning the gap. Germline V CDR1 and CDR2: SGDLS, YYNGEE. The CDR3 extends over 13 amino acids. CDR3 sequence (DNA): TGTGCCAGCAGCGTAGAAGGCTCGAGGGAGCAGTACTTC. Its translation: CASSVEGSREQYF. The variable domain in full, completed from reference TRBV9 and TRBJ2-7, reads DSGVTQTPKHLITATGQRVTLRCSPRSGDLSVYWYQQSLDQGLQFLIQYYNGEERAKGNILERFSAQQFPDLHSELNLSSLELGDSALYFCASSVEGSREQYFGPGTRLTVT.

The V and J genes are TRBV7-8 and TRBJ1-2; 8 positions match TRBD1. The germline V gene encodes CDR1 SGHVS and CDR2 FQNEAQ. The CDR3 sequence is 13 residues long. J gave up 7 bases and V 5 bases, and 6 bases lay outside the gene matches. The CDR3 region is CASSARTGFGYTF. The CDR3 DNA sequence: TGTGCCAGCAGCGCCCGGACAGGGTTTGGCTACACCTTC.

CDR3 sequence: CASSPKDSDEQYF. The CDR3 DNA is TGTGCCAGCAGCCCCAAAGATAGCGACGAGCAGTACTTC. The chain uses TRBV5-4 and TRBJ2-7; D may be TRBD2 (5 bases). Germline CDR1 is SGHNT and CDR2 is YYREEE (reference sequence). The CDR3 extends over 13 amino acids. Trimming took 4 bases from V and 5 from J, leaving 13 bases between them.

The chain has TRBV18 and TRBJ2-7; D possibly corresponds to TRBD1 (6 bases). This CDR3 has 14 residues. Germline V lookup: CDR1 KGHSH, CDR2 LQKENI. Trimming took 3 bases from V and 3 from J, leaving 12 bases between them. This CDR3 reads CASSPLDRFYEQYF. For the CDR3, the DNA is TGTGCCAGCTCACCCCTCGACAGGTTCTACGAGCAGTACTTC. The variable domain in full, completed from reference TRBV18 and TRBJ2-7, reads NAGVMQNPRHLVRRRGQEARLRCSPMKGHSHVYWYRQLPEEGLKFMVYLQKENIIDESGMPKERFSAEFPKEGPSILRIQQVVRGDSAAYFCASSPLDRFYEQYFGPGTRLTVT.

The V call is TRBV2, the J call TRBJ2-5, with 9 bases that match TRBD2. Losses at the gene ends were 3 bases for V and 5 bases for J; bases not matched to a gene: 10. Germline CDR1 reads SNHLY; CDR2 reads FYNNEI. The CDR3 has 16 amino acids. Here the CDR3 DNA reads TGTGCCAGCAGTGACGCCGTTGGACTAGCGACCGAGACCCAGTACTTC. It translates to CASSDAVGLATETQYF.

As concerns this clone: Distinct nucleotide sequences in the sample also encode this CDR3. V gene TRBV20-1 combines with J gene TRBJ2-1; D may be TRBD1 or TRBD2 (5 bases each). Looked up from germline, CDR1 is DFQATT and CDR2 is SNEGSKA (reference sequence). Trimming left V 6 bases short and J 3 bases short, with 6 bases between. The CDR3 loop spans 11 amino acids. The CDR3 region has the DNA TGCAGTGCGGGGGACTACAATGAGCAGTTCTTC. Protein product: CSAGDYNEQFF.

This rearrangement joins TRBV7-8 to TRBJ1-6; the D gene is possibly TRBD1 (6 bases). CDR1 and CDR2 (germline): SGHVS, FQNEAQ. This CDR3 comprises 14 residues. The V gene lost 5 bases and the J gene lost 7 bases, with 12 bases spanning the gap. Written as DNA, the CDR3 is TGTGCCAGCAGCCAGGACAGACTGAATTCACCCCTCCACTTT. Its translation is CASSQDRLNSPLHF.

This clone was recorded only once. The gene calls are TRBV5-1 and TRBJ1-4; D call uncertain. The CDR3 has 14 residues. Per the germline V gene, CDR1 is SGHRS and CDR2 is YFSETQ. V lost 4 bases, J lost 2 bases, and 9 bases lay in between. The CDR3 here is CASSPMSTNEKLFF. CDR3 nucleotides: TGCGCCAGCAGCCCCATGTCGACTAATGAAAAACTGTTTTTT. Full variable domain (missing parts from reference TRBV5-1 and TRBJ1-4): KAGVTQTPRYLIKTRGQQVTLSCSPISGHRSVSWYQQTPGQGLQFLFEYFSETQRNKGNFPGRFSGRQFSNSRSEMNVSTLELGDSALYLCASSPMSTNEKLFFGSGTQLSVL.

This clone was counted once. V and J are TRBV21-1 and TRBJ1-6; the D call in the table, TRBD1, was not verified against the DNA. TRBV21-1 is a recognized pseudogene. The CDR3 runs to 15 residues. CDR3 in DNA: TGTGCCAGCAGCCCTGGCAGTTACTATAATTCACCCCTCCACTTT. Protein sequence: CASSPGSYYNSPLHF.

This rearrangement joins TRBV10-3 to TRBJ2-2, with unresolved D. V gave up 0 bases and J gave up 2 bases, with 13 bases separating them. Per the germline V gene, CDR1 is ENHRY and CDR2 is SYGVKD. This CDR3 has 17 residues. The CDR3 protein is CAISESRAVSNTGELFF. The CDR3 DNA follows: TGTGCCATCAGTGAGTCTCGTGCAGTATCCAACACCGGGGAGCTGTTTTTT.

The CDR3, as DNA: TGTGCCAGCAGCCCCGGGGCGGGGATGGTTGCTGATGAAAAACTGTTTTTT. This codes for CASSPGAGMVADEKLFF. The V and J genes are TRBV9 and TRBJ1-4; maybe TRBD1 (5 bases). Trimming removed 4 bases at V and 6 bases at J, with 22 bases between. Germline CDR1 SGDLS, CDR2 YYNGEE. This CDR3 has 17 amino acids.

Concerning this clone: Distinct nucleotide sequences in the sample also encode this CDR3. CDR3 DNA sequence: TGTGCCAGCAGTGAAGAGAGGAATCAGCCCCAGCATTTT. Protein: CASSEERNQPQHF. This rearrangement joins TRBV6-1 to TRBJ1-5; D uncertain. The germline V gene has CDR1 MNHNS and CDR2 SASEGT. The V end lost 1 base, the J end lost 4 bases, and 5 bases lay between the germline ends. The CDR3 loop spans 13 amino acids.

This rearrangement joins TRBV7-9 to TRBJ1-6; TRBD1 matches 7 bases. The V and J ends lost 1 base and 1 base, in that order; junction bases with no gene match: 10. The CDR3 totals 19 residues. Germline V gene sequence: CDR1 SEHNR, CDR2 FQNEAQ (reference sequence). The CDR3 DNA reads as TGTGCCAGCAGCTTAGGAGGGAGGGCAGGGGGATCCTATAATTCACCCCTCCACTTT. Amino acid sequence: CASSLGGRAGGSYNSPLHF.